Below, 12 T cell receptor beta chains from the same sample are listed, as sequenced in a study of OX40 agonist ivuxolimab in advanced cancers. Repertoires were generated with immunoSEQ multiplex PCR, while TCRdb's copy carries only in-frame clones and drops some. Of some 72,000 clones listed, 70% to 85% are singletons. The source material was CD4+ or CD8+ T cells sorted from blood, sampled in a trial of the OX40 agonist ivuxolimab. These receptors were collected from an adult with an advanced solid tumor such as melanoma, head and neck, liver or kidney cancer.

The chain recombines TRBV2 with TRBJ2-1; no clear D. The CDR3 runs 12 residues. CDR1 SNHLY and CDR2 FYNNEI come from the germline V gene. Trimming removed 4 bases at V and 6 bases at J, with 7 bases between. The CDR3 coding sequence is TGTGCCAGCAGTGCGTGGGCCAATGAGCAGTTCTTC. Translating it yields CASSAWANEQFF.

V is TRBV5-6 and J is TRBJ1-2; 8 nucleotides agree with TRBD1. CDR3 length equals 14 residues. The V gene end was trimmed by 6 bases and the J gene end by 8 bases; junction bases not matched to a gene: 12. The germline V gene has CDR1 SGHDT and CDR2 YYEEEE. CDR3 in amino acids: CASTRGHGAWGYTF. For the CDR3, the DNA is TGTGCCAGCACCAGGGGGCACGGTGCTTGGGGCTACACCTTC.

The chain couples TRBV6-6 to TRBJ2-5; tentative D call: TRBD2 (5 bases). The V end lost 3 bases, the J end lost 0 bases, and 8 bases lay between the germline ends. The CDR3 loop spans 14 amino acids. Germline V gene data show CDR1 as MNHNY and CDR2 as SVGAGI (reference sequence). The CDR3 spells CASSYSVYQETQYF. In DNA form, the CDR3 reads TGTGCCAGCAGTTATAGCGTTTACCAAGAGACCCAGTACTTC.

The chain employs TRBV18 and TRBJ1-2; the D is unclear. Trimming left V 5 bases short and J 4 bases short, with 20 bases between. This CDR3 is built from 16 residues. The germline gives CDR1 KGHSH, CDR2 LQKENI. In DNA form, the CDR3 reads TGTGCCAGCTCATTGACACAGTCCCGTATTAGCTATGGCTACACCTTC. Translating gives CASSLTQSRISYGYTF.

The rearrangement uses TRBV28 and TRBJ2-1, with D possibly matching TRBD1 (5 bases). Trimming pared 11 bases from V and 4 bases from J, leaving 15 bases between. Germline V gene sequence: CDR1 MDHEN, CDR2 SYDVKM. The CDR3 contains 13 residues. CDR3 sequence reads: CAGAEDTYNEQFF. DNA of the CDR3: TGTGCCGGCGCCGAGGACACTTACAATGAGCAGTTCTTC.

As regards this clone: Other DNA sequences from this sample encode an identical CDR3 as well. The rearrangement uses TRBV14 and TRBJ1-1; D is ambiguous. The CDR3 consists of 13 residues. Deletions cut 2 bases from V and 0 bases from J, with 4 bases between. The germline V gene has CDR1 SGHDN and CDR2 FVKESK. The CDR3 DNA sequence: TGTGCCAGCAGCCAACAAGTGAACACTGAAGCTTTCTTT. It encodes CASSQQVNTEAFF.

As to this clone: The germline gene is not matched at one end of the junction; a read error may be the cause. The genes are TRBV7-7 and TRBJ2-2; D is ambiguous. The CDR3 totals 16 residues. Germline V gene sequence: CDR1 SSHAT, CDR2 FNYEAQ (reference sequence). In DNA, the CDR3 is TGTGCTAGCAGCCTGAGCACGCCTCTCACCCCCGGGGAGCTGTTTTTT. It translates to CASSLSTPLTPGELFF.

This clone was observed a few times. The chain employs TRBV7-3 and TRBJ2-3, with TRBD1 matching over 9 bases. The germline CDR1 and CDR2 sequences are SGHTA and FQGTGA. V was pared by 5 bases and J by 7 bases, with 10 bases of the junction left unmatched. This CDR3 region has 15 residues. CDR3 residues: CASSLGQGSSNTQYF. The DNA for the CDR3 is TGTGCCAGCAGCCTAGGACAGGGGAGTTCAAATACGCAGTATTTT.

This clone was seen only once. The chain recombines TRBV11-3 with TRBJ2-5, with no clear D. Germline-derived CDR1 and CDR2 are SGHNT and YENEEA. V was shortened by 5 bases and J by 0 bases, with 7 bases between the two germline ends. CDR3 length equals 13 residues. CDR3 bases: TGTGCCAGCAGCCATAAGTACCAAGAGACCCAGTACTTC. Encoded protein: CASSHKYQETQYF.

V usage is TRBV28 and J usage is TRBJ1-2, with 9 bases that match TRBD1. Germline CDR1 is MDHEN and CDR2 is SYDVKM. The length of the CDR3 is 16 residues. Trimming took 2 bases from V and 3 from J; bases not matched to a gene: 7. The CDR3 region has the DNA TGTGCCAGCAGTTTACGGGACAGGGAGAATTACTATGGCTACACCTTC. It encodes CASSLRDRENYYGYTF.

The chain is built from TRBV11-2 and TRBJ2-5, with D perhaps given as TRBD1 or TRBD2 (5 bases each). Between the trimmed V and J ends, which lost 5 bases and 5 bases, there was a span of 21 bases. CDR1 and CDR2 from the germline V gene are SGHAT and FQNNGV. The CDR3 covers 16 residues. The CDR3 coding sequence is TGTGCCAGCAGCCAAGGGATCGGGGCTAAAGGGGAGACCCAGTACTTC. Translation gives CASSQGIGAKGETQYF.

Comment on this clone: At the DNA level, this CDR3 is encoded by other sequences in the same sample as well. The chain recombines TRBV4-1 with TRBJ2-7; TRBD2 aligns across 9 bases. V shed 4 bases and J 3 bases; nucleotides not matched to a gene: 7. Germline V lookup: CDR1 MGHRA, CDR2 YSYEKL. The CDR3 length is 15 residues. The DNA for the CDR3 is TGCGCCAGCAGCCCCGGGCGGGAGGGACGCTACGAGCAGTACTTC. Its protein is CASSPGREGRYEQYF.